This T cell receptor (beta chain) was recorded in a study of beta chain features in type 1 diabetes. Study results and caveats: Fewer junction insertions and more nucleotide deletions appeared in type 1 diabetes patients. It was possible that PCR favored shorter templates, equally so in patients and controls. Within each of all four CD4+ subsets, Type 1 diabetes patients had TCRB CDR3s that were moderately but significantly shorter.

This clone was counted between two and nine times. The target antigen is unknown. Distinct nucleotide sequences in the sample also encode this CDR3. Expressed TCRB transcripts were sequenced because the entire RNA isolate underwent reverse transcription. Sequencing was performed with immunoSEQ multiplex PCR; in TCRdb, only in-frame clones are kept and a portion is missing. The table shows more than 550,000 clones, with about an eighth occurring only once. The CDR3 has 10 residues. Germline CDR1 DFQATT, CDR2 SNEGSKA (reference sequence). Trimming left V 5 bases short and J 5 bases short, with 6 bases between.

The rearrangement links TRBV20-1 to TRBJ2-5, with no clear D. The clonotype comes from a man aged 18 to 29 with type 1 diabetes. The sequenced material came from naive CD4+ T cells from blood. The CDR3 here is CSAGKETQYF. CDR3 sequence (DNA): TGCAGTGCTGGGAAGGAGACCCAGTACTTC.